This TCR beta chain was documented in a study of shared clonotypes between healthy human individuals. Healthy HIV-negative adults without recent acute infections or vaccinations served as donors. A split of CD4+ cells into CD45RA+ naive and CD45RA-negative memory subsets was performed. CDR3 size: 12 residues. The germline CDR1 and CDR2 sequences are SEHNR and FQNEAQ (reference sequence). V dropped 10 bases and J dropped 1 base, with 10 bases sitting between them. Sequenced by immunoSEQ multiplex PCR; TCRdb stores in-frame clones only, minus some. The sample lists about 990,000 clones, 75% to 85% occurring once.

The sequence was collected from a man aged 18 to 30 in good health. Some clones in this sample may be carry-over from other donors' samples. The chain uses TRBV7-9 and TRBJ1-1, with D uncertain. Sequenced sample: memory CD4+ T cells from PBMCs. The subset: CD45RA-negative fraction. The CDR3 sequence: CATSEGNTEAFF. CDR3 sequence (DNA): TGTGCCACCAGTGAGGGGAACACTGAAGCTTTCTTT.